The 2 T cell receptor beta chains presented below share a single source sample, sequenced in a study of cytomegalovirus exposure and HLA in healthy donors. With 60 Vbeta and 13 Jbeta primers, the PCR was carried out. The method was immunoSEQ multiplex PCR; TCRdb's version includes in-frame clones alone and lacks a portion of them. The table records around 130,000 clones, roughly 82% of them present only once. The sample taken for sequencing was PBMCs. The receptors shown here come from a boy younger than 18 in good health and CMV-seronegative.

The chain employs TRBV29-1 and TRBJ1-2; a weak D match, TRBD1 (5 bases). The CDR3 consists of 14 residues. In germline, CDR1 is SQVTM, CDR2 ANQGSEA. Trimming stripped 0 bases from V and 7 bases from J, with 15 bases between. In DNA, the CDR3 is TGCAGCGTTGAAGATCTAGGGAGGGGTGGTGGCTACACCTTC. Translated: CSVEDLGRGGGYTF.

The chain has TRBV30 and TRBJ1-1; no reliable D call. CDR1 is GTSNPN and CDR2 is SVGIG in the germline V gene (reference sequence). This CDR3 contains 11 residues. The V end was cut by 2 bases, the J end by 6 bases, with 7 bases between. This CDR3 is CAWSPRAEAFF. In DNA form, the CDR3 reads TGTGCCTGGAGTCCGAGGGCTGAAGCTTTCTTT.